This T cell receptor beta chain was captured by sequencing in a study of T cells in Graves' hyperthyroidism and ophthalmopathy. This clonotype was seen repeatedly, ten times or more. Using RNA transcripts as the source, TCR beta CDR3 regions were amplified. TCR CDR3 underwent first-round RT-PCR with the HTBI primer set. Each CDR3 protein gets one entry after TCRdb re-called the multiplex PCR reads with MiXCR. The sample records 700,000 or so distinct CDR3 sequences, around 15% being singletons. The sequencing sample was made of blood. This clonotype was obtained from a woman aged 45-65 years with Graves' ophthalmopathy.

The CDR3 sequence is CATSSPHRVNYGYTF. The CDR3 DNA reads as TGTGCCACCAGCAGCCCGCATAGGGTTAACTATGGCTACACCTTC. This chain joins TRBV15 and TRBJ1-2; no clear D. CDR1 and CDR2 (germline): LNHNV, YYDKDF (reference sequence). The CDR3 is 15 amino acids. V lost 3 bases and J 1 base, leaving 12 bases between the germline ends. Supplemented by reference TRBV15 and TRBJ1-2, the full variable domain reads DAMVIQNPRYQVTQFGKPVTLSCSQTLNHNVMYWYQQKSSQAPKLLFHYYDKDFNNEADTPDNFQSRRPNTSFCFLDIRSPGLGDTAMYLCATSSPHRVNYGYTFGSGTRLTVV.